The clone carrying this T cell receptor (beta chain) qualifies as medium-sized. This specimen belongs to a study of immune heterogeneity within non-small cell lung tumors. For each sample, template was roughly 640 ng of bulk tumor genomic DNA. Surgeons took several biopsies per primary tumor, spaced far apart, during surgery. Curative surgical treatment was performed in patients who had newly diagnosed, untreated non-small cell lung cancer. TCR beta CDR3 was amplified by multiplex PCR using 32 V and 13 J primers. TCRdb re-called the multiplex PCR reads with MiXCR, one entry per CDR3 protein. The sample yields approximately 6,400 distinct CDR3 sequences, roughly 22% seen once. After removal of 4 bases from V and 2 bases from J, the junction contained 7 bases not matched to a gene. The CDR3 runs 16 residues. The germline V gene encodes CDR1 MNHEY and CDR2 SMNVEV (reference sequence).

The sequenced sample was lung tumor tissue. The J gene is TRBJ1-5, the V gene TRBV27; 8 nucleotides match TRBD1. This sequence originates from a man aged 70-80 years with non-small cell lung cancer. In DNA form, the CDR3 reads TGTGCCAGCAGTTCCAAGACAGGGGAAGGCAATCAGCCCCAGCATTTT. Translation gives CASSSKTGEGNQPQHF.